One and the same sample provided the 17 T cell receptor beta chains below, sequenced in a study of OX40 agonist ivuxolimab in advanced cancers. Profiling relied on immunoSEQ multiplex PCR, and the TCRdb table lists in-frame clones only, not all of them. The sample yields 8,900 or so clones, 55% to 75% seen once. Sample: CD4+ or CD8+ T cells sorted from blood, taken in a trial of the OX40 agonist ivuxolimab. These receptors all stem from an adult with an advanced solid tumor such as melanoma, head and neck, liver or kidney cancer.

In DNA form, the CDR3 reads TGTGCCAGCAGCCCGATCCCCTGGGGCTCCAGTTTTGGCTACACCTTC. This encodes CASSPIPWGSSFGYTF. This rearrangement joins TRBV11-2 to TRBJ1-2; D might be TRBD1 (5 bases). The germline V gene encodes CDR1 SGHAT and CDR2 FQNNGV. V lost 5 bases, J lost 7 bases, and 23 bases lay in between. The CDR3 extends over 16 amino acids.

The genes are TRBV14 and TRBJ2-3; D unresolved. Trimming took off 0 bases at V and 4 bases at J, with 5 bases between the two ends. The CDR3 spans 13 residues. Germline CDR1 reads SGHDN; CDR2 reads FVKESK. The CDR3 region has the DNA TGTGCCAGCAGCCAAGACTATCCAGATACGCAGTATTTT. It codes for CASSQDYPDTQYF.

The chain links TRBV9 to TRBJ1-1, with a tentative D call TRBD1 (5 bases). Trimming removed 1 base from V and 7 bases from J, with 11 bases in between. This CDR3 is 13 amino acids long. CDR1 SGDLS and CDR2 YYNGEE come from the germline V gene. This CDR3 is CASSVWGVDEAFF. CDR3 DNA sequence: TGTGCCAGCAGCGTATGGGGGGTTGATGAAGCTTTCTTT.

The CDR3 loop reads CASRDSGGNNEQFF. CDR3 DNA sequence: TGTGCCAGCAGAGACTCGGGGGGAAACAATGAGCAGTTCTTC. The V gene is TRBV6-6, the J gene TRBJ2-1; 7 nucleotides match TRBD2. The trim removed 6 bases at V and 5 bases at J, leaving 7 bases unmatched. From germline, CDR1 is MNHNY and CDR2 SVGAGI (reference sequence). The CDR3 loop spans 14 amino acids.

The chain links TRBV5-4 to TRBJ2-1; D is perhaps TRBD2 (6 bases). The ends were cut back, 4 bases at V and 0 bases at J, with 11 bases in the middle. The CDR3 is made up of 15 amino acids. Germline V gene sequence: CDR1 SGHNT, CDR2 YYREEE (reference sequence). DNA for the CDR3: TGTGCCAGCAGCCGGGACTTCGTCTCCTACAATGAGCAGTTCTTC. Protein: CASSRDFVSYNEQFF.

The chain has TRBV11-2 and TRBJ1-4; weak D call: TRBD1 (6 bases). The CDR3 is 15 amino acids. Trimming took 5 bases from V and 6 from J, leaving 16 bases between them. CDR1 is SGHAT, CDR2 FQNNGV, per germline. The CDR3 sequence: CASSRMNRVDEKLFF. CDR3 nucleotides: TGTGCCAGCAGCCGCATGAACAGGGTAGATGAAAAACTGTTTTTT. The variable domain in full, completed from reference TRBV11-2 and TRBJ1-4, reads EAGVAQSPRYKIIEKRQSVAFWCNPISGHATLYWYQQILGQGPKLLIQFQNNGVVDDSQLPKDRFSAERLKGVDSTLKIQPAKLEDSAVYLCASSRMNRVDEKLFFGSGTQLSVL.

The chain joins TRBV9 to TRBJ2-7; D perhaps matches TRBD1 (6 bases). The CDR3 is 15 residues long. Looked up from germline, CDR1 is SGDLS and CDR2 is YYNGEE. Trimming removed 0 bases at V and 0 bases at J, with 10 bases between. In nucleotides, the CDR3 is TGTGCCAGCAGCGTAGGAGGGACAAGCTCCTACGAGCAGTACTTC. Amino acid sequence: CASSVGGTSSYEQYF.

V usage is TRBV5-8 and J usage is TRBJ2-7; 10 positions agree with TRBD2. Looked up from germline, CDR1 is SGHTS and CDR2 is YDEGEE. There are 16 residues in the CDR3. The junction had 10 bases not matched to a gene; V was cut back by 4 bases and J by 3 bases. CDR3 loop: CASSPMLERGGYEQYF. CDR3 nucleotides: TGTGCCAGCAGCCCAATGTTGGAGCGGGGGGGCTACGAGCAGTACTTC.

This clone was observed a single time. The CDR3 region is CASSLGLAGGPLSGELFF. The CDR3 DNA is TGTGCCAGCAGCTTGGGCCTAGCGGGGGGCCCCCTCTCCGGGGAGCTGTTTTTT. The chain joins TRBV5-4 to TRBJ2-2; 11 positions match TRBD2. Germline assignment: CDR1 SGHNT and CDR2 YYREEE (reference sequence). V shed 0 bases and J 6 bases; nucleotides not matched to a gene: 10. This CDR3 spans 18 amino acids.

This clone was seen once. This chain joins TRBV10-3 and TRBJ2-3; D uncertain. Germline CDR1 ENHRY, CDR2 SYGVKD. Trimming stripped 0 bases from V and 1 base from J, with 11 bases between. CDR3 length: 16 amino acids. DNA for the CDR3: TGTGCCATCAGTGAGTCGTTCGCGGTCCGCACAGATACGCAGTATTTT. Amino acid sequence: CAISESFAVRTDTQYF.

This clone was picked up a small number of times. The chain links TRBV16 to TRBJ2-7, with unresolved D. This CDR3 comprises 12 residues. V was pared by 0 bases and J by 2 bases, with 2 bases between. Germline V gives CDR1 KGHSY, CDR2 FQNENV. The CDR3 loop reads CASSQSTYEQYF. CDR3 DNA: TGTGCCAGCAGCCAATCAACCTACGAGCAGTACTTC.

The J gene is TRBJ2-1, the V gene TRBV5-4; TRBD1 aligns across 9 bases. Trimming at V came to 4 bases and at J to 10 bases, leaving 3 bases not matched to a gene. This CDR3 comprises 12 residues. Germline CDR1 and CDR2: SGHNT and YYREEE (reference sequence). The CDR3 DNA reads as TGTGCCAGCAGCCAAGACAGGGGGGAGCAGTTCTTC. This translates into CASSQDRGEQFF.

This chain links TRBV4-2 with TRBJ2-1; TRBD2 matches 8 bases. The J segment lost 3 bases and the V segment lost 0 bases, leaving 4 bases of the junction unmatched. Germline loops: CDR1 LGHNA, CDR2 YNFKEQ. CDR3 length: 16 residues. CDR3 in DNA: TGTGCCAGCAGCCAAGAGGGCACTAGCGGCTACAATGAGCAGTTCTTC. Its translation is CASSQEGTSGYNEQFF.

This clone qualifies as medium-sized. V is TRBV15 and J is TRBJ2-1; either TRBD1 or TRBD2 may supply D (5 bases each). Germline CDR1 and CDR2: LNHNV and YYDKDF (reference sequence). CDR3 length: 15 residues. V shed 0 bases and J shed 2 bases, with 8 bases lying between them. The chain's CDR3 is CATSRDGGTYNEQFF. The CDR3 DNA is TGTGCCACCAGCAGAGATGGGGGAACCTACAATGAGCAGTTCTTC.

The CDR3 is CASSLGGRAHEQYF. In nucleotides, the CDR3 is TGTGCCAGCAGTTTGGGGGGGCGCGCCCACGAGCAGTACTTC. The rearrangement uses TRBV6-6 and TRBJ2-7, with D perhaps matching TRBD2 (7 bases). Germline-derived CDR1 and CDR2 are MNHNY and SVGAGI (reference sequence). The CDR3 has 14 residues. Trimming took off 4 bases at V and 5 bases at J, with 15 bases between the two ends.

This clone was observed a single time. The rearrangement joins TRBV4-3 to TRBJ2-2, with 7 nucleotides matching TRBD2. From germline, CDR1 is LGHNA and CDR2 YSLEER. After removal of 4 bases from V and 4 bases from J, the junction contained 9 bases not matched to a gene. CDR3 length: 16 residues. Here the CDR3 DNA reads TGCGCCAGCAGCCTCCATGGCGGGGGTCGCACCGGGGAGCTGTTTTTT. This codes for CASSLHGGGRTGELFF.

V is TRBV27 and J is TRBJ2-7, with a tentative D call TRBD1 (6 bases). Germline CDR1 MNHEY, CDR2 SMNVEV (reference sequence). This CDR3 contains 13 residues. V was pared by 4 bases and J by 2 bases, with 9 bases between. The chain's CDR3 is CASSWSGAYEQYF. CDR3 coding DNA: TGTGCCAGCAGTTGGTCAGGGGCCTACGAGCAGTACTTC.